The clone carrying this TCR beta chain was seen a handful of times. What it binds is unknown. CDR1 and CDR2 from the germline V gene are MDHEN and SYDVKM. This CDR3 is built from 12 residues. The V end lost 5 bases, the J end lost 4 bases, and 8 bases lay between the germline ends. The PCR had 60 Vbeta and 13 Jbeta primers. Some clones are missing from TCRdb's copy, which holds only in-frame ones; the method was immunoSEQ multiplex PCR. The sample lists roughly 92,000 clones; about 8% were seen once. Donors had nominal health at sampling but likely had unrecorded immune exposures. The data are from a study of cytomegalovirus exposure and HLA in healthy donors. Study-wide points: Both high specificity and high sensitivity reportedly marked the classifier's diagnosis of cytomegalovirus status. A later analysis associated around 17,000 TCR beta sequences with HLA alleles at a 0.05 false discovery rate. Associated with cytomegalovirus, according to the listing, were fewer than 200 TCR beta chains.

Input material: PBMCs. The chain joins TRBV28 to TRBJ1-2; tentatively, D is TRBD1 (6 bases). This TCR came from a man aged 50-59 years in good health and CMV-seronegative. This chain's CDR3 is CASSQGFYGYTF. In DNA, the CDR3 is TGTGCCAGCAGTCAGGGGTTCTATGGCTACACCTTC.